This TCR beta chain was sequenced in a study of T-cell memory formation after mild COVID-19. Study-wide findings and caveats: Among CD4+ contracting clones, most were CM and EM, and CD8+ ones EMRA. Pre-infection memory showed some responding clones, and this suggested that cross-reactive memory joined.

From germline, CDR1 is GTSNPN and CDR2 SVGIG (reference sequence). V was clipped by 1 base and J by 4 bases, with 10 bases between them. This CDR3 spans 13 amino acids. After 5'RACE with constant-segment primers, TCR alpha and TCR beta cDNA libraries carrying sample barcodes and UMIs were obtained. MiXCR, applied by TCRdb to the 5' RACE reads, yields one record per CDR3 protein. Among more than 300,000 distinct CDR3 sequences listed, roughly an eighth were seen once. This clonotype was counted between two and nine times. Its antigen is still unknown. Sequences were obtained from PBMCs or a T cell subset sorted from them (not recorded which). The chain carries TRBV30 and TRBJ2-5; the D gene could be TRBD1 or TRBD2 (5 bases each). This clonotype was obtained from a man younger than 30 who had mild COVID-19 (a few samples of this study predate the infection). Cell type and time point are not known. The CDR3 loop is CAWSAWGTETQYF. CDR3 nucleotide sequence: TGTGCCTGGAGTGCCTGGGGGACAGAGACCCAGTACTTC.